These 8 T cell receptor beta chains share one sample of origin, sequenced in a study of shared clonotypes between healthy human individuals. Measured with immunoSEQ multiplex PCR; TCRdb has only the in-frame clones, and not every one. Counted here are about 2.1 million clones, 80% to 95% occurring once; the ten biggest clones make up 1.5% to 2%. CD45RO-negative, CCR7-positively selected cells formed the naive CD8 fraction, excluding terminally differentiated effector memory CD45RA+ cells. Sequencing was done on a sample of naive CD8+ T cells from PBMCs. The receptors here all came from a man between 18 and 29 years old in good health. Some clones in this sample may be carry-over from other donors' samples.

V is TRBV4-3 and J is TRBJ2-7; 9 bases are shared with TRBD1. Germline trimming cut 4 bases from V and 5 bases from J; bases unmatched to any gene: 9. The length of the CDR3 is 15 residues. CDR1 and CDR2 from the germline V gene are LGHNA and YSLEER. The CDR3 loop reads CASSPGTGWVNEQYF. DNA for the CDR3: TGCGCCAGCAGCCCCGGGACAGGGTGGGTCAACGAGCAGTACTTC.

The chain recombines TRBV19 with TRBJ2-1; D possibly matches TRBD1 or TRBD2 (5 bases each). V gave up 5 bases and J gave up 8 bases, with 16 bases separating them. Germline V gene lookup returns CDR1 LNHDA and CDR2 SQIVND (reference sequence). This CDR3 contains 14 residues. CDR3 loop: CASSEGSEADEQFF. The CDR3 nucleotides are TGTGCCAGTAGTGAGGGGTCCGAGGCCGATGAGCAGTTCTTC.

The chain employs TRBV9 and TRBJ2-7; D not resolved. CDR1 is SGDLS, CDR2 YYNGEE, per germline. The CDR3 is made up of 14 amino acids. V lost 0 bases and J 3 bases, leaving 10 bases between the germline ends. In DNA, the CDR3 is TGTGCCAGCAGCGTAGGGCTTTTGTACTACGAGCAGTACTTC. Protein sequence: CASSVGLLYYEQYF.

V and J are TRBV5-1 and TRBJ2-1; TRBD2 matches 10 bases. V gave up 0 bases and J gave up 9 bases; unmatched junction bases: 6. CDR1 and CDR2 (germline): SGHRS, YFSETQ. This CDR3 is built from 15 residues. The CDR3 DNA reads as TGCGCCAGCAGCTTGGGTACTAGCGGGATTAGTGAGCAGTTCTTC. Encoded protein: CASSLGTSGISEQFF.

The J gene is TRBJ2-1, the V gene TRBV10-3; possibly TRBD2 for D (6 bases). The V end was cut by 6 bases, the J end by 10 bases, with 16 bases between. Germline V gives CDR1 ENHRY, CDR2 SYGVKD. This CDR3 region has 13 residues. The CDR3 sequence: CAISLGTGAEQFF. CDR3 nucleotides: TGTGCCATCAGCCTCGGGACTGGGGCGGAGCAGTTCTTC.

This rearrangement joins TRBV9 to TRBJ2-3; weak D call: TRBD1 (5 bases). V was shortened by 2 bases and J by 4 bases, with 14 bases between the two germline ends. Germline loops: CDR1 SGDLS, CDR2 YYNGEE. The CDR3 contains 15 residues. The CDR3 sequence: CASSVQDKSPDTQYF. CDR3 nucleotide sequence: TGTGCCAGCAGCGTTCAGGACAAGAGCCCAGATACGCAGTATTTT.

The rearrangement joins TRBV7-2 to TRBJ2-3; no reliable D call. From germline, CDR1 is SGHTA and CDR2 FQGNSA. CDR3 length: 16 amino acids. V lost 4 bases, J lost 2 bases, and 16 bases lay in between. The CDR3 region is CASSSPEWVSTDTQYF. The CDR3 region has the DNA TGTGCCAGCAGCTCCCCCGAATGGGTATCCACAGATACGCAGTATTTT. The full variable domain, rest sourced from reference TRBV7-2 and TRBJ2-3, is GAGVSQSPSNKVTEKGKDVELRCDPISGHTALYWYRQSLGQGLEFLIYFQGNSAPDKSGLPSDRFSAERTGGSVSTLTIQRTQQEDSAVYLCASSSPEWVSTDTQYFGPGTRLTVL.

The rearrangement uses TRBV21-1 and TRBJ2-7; the table's TRBD1 call for D was not verified on the DNA. TRBV21-1 is labeled a pseudogene. The CDR3 sequence is 16 residues long. This chain's CDR3 is CASRILGTDGHYEQYF. CDR3 bases: TGTGCCAGCAGGATCTTGGGGACAGACGGGCACTACGAGCAGTACTTC.